This note documents a single T cell receptor (beta chain) sequence. The target antigen is unknown. This entry comes from a study of cytomegalovirus exposure and HLA in healthy donors. In the study overall: In an early release, HLA-typed donors contributed about 79 million unique TCR sequences. General study points: The majority of TCR sequences were rare, yet some public TCRs appeared in many donors. CMV serostatus stood as the only immune exposure information on hand.

The CDR3 spans 14 residues. Per germline, CDR1 ENHRY and CDR2 SYGVKD. The ends were cut back, 3 bases at V and 8 bases at J, with 14 bases in the middle. PCR used 60 Vbeta primers and 13 Jbeta primers. Clones were read by immunoSEQ multiplex PCR, and TCRdb kept only the in-frame ones, dropping some. In the table there are about 150,000 clones, nearly 10% of which are singletons. This chain links TRBV10-3 with TRBJ2-1; the D gene is possibly TRBD2 (5 bases). The material sequenced was PBMCs. This clonotype originated in a man aged 45-65 years in good health and CMV-seronegative. The CDR3 loop is CAISDPPPEDEQFF. The CDR3, as DNA: TGTGCCATCAGTGACCCCCCCCCGGAGGATGAGCAGTTCTTC.